This paragraph covers one TCR beta chain sequence. In germline, CDR1 is SNHLY, CDR2 FYNNEI. Unmatched junction bases numbered 10, after V lost 6 bases and J lost 3 bases. This CDR3 region has 15 residues. The treatment: around 19 received Ad26.COV2.S at low or high dose, single or two shots; 5 received placebo; per-sample allocation not given. The investigators took samples on day 63 after the first vaccine or placebo injection. Cohort 1b enrolled adults aged 18-55 years in Boston. The data were taken from a study of Ad26.COV2.S vaccination and SARS-CoV-2 variants. Study-level information: A COV1001 Ad26.COV2.S trial-arm participant provided the sample. Donor got 5x10^10 or 1x10^11 viral particles of Ad26.COV2.S.

Only in-frame clones appear in the TCRdb table, and some are missing; sequencing was by immunoSEQ multiplex PCR. The table shows about 350,000 clones, with 88% occurring only once. Sequencing was performed on peripheral blood, taken in a trial of Ad26.COV2.S vaccine versus placebo. This receptor was obtained from a person aged 18-60 years who received the Ad26.COV2.S COVID-19 vaccine or a placebo. V usage is TRBV2 and J usage is TRBJ1-2, with 7 nucleotides matching TRBD1. This CDR3 is CASRPRGSAHYGYTF. DNA for the CDR3: TGTGCCAGCAGGCCCAGGGGGTCAGCCCACTATGGCTACACCTTC. Filled out from reference TRBV2 and TRBJ1-2, the complete variable domain reads EPEVTQTPSHQVTQMGQEVILRCVPISNHLYFYWYRQILGQKVEFLVSFYNNEISEKSEIFDDQFSVERPDGSNFTLKIRSTKLEDSAMYFCASRPRGSAHYGYTFGSGTRLTVV.